Each of the 8 T cell receptor beta chains below was sequenced from the same sample in a study of T cell repertoires in cytomegalovirus infection. TCRdb reanalysed the reads using MiXCR and keeps one entry per CDR3 protein. Of approximately 490,000 distinct CDR3 sequences detected, roughly 12% appear once; the ten largest clones hold roughly 10%. The sequencing sample was made of PBMCs. The receptors shown here come from a human donor in good health (CMV status not recorded). Some clones in this sample may be carry-over from other donors' samples.

At least ten counts were recorded for this clonotype. The chain couples TRBV7-2 to TRBJ2-3; 14 bases align to TRBD2. Germline values: CDR1 SGHTA, CDR2 FQGNSA. J gave up 1 base and V 5 bases, and 11 bases lay outside the gene matches. The CDR3 is made up of 19 amino acids. CDR3 nucleotide sequence: TGTGCCAGCAGCAAACCGGGACTAGCGGGAGTTTGGGGCACAGATACGCAGTATTTT. Its translation: CASSKPGLAGVWGTDTQYF. The complete variable domain, with remaining parts taken from reference TRBV7-2 and TRBJ2-3, reads GAGVSQSPSNKVTEKGKDVELRCDPISGHTALYWYRQSLGQGLEFLIYFQGNSAPDKSGLPSDRFSAERTGGSVSTLTIQRTQQEDSAVYLCASSKPGLAGVWGTDTQYFGPGTRLTVL.

In its sample, this clonotype was seen many times. The chain uses TRBV7-2 and TRBJ2-7, with D maybe TRBD1 (7 bases). Germline V gives CDR1 SGHTA, CDR2 FQGNSA. CDR3 length: 14 residues. V dropped 3 bases and J dropped 6 bases, with 15 bases sitting between them. DNA of the CDR3: TGTGCCAGCAGCTTTAACAGGGGAGGCGCCGAGCAGTACTTC. Encoded protein: CASSFNRGGAEQYF.

A word on this clonotype: An end of the junction differs from the germline gene, which may be a read error. CDR3 nucleotides: TGTGCCAGCAGTCCAACCCCAGGGGCCTACGAGCGGTACTTC. Encoded protein: CASSPTPGAYERYF. V usage is TRBV27 and J usage is TRBJ2-7; TRBD1 might be the D (6 bases). This CDR3 has 14 residues. CDR1 is MNHEY and CDR2 is SMNVEV in the germline V gene (reference sequence).

The rearrangement links TRBV20-1 to TRBJ2-3, with 15 bases lining up with TRBD2. The V and J ends lost 1 base and 3 bases, in that order; junction bases with no gene match: 2. Per the germline V gene, CDR1 is DFQATT and CDR2 is SNEGSKA (reference sequence). This CDR3 is 16 amino acids long. CDR3 loop: CSARGGTSGGTDTQYF. For the CDR3, the DNA is TGCAGTGCTAGAGGCGGGACTAGCGGGGGGACAGATACGCAGTATTTT.

This clonotype was detected ten times or more. J is TRBJ1-1 and V is TRBV7-2; D possibly corresponds to TRBD1 (5 bases). The CDR3 is 13 residues long. Trimming removed 1 base at V and 5 bases at J, with 8 bases between. Germline V gene data show CDR1 as SGHTA and CDR2 as FQGNSA. The CDR3 DNA sequence: TGTGCCAGCAGCTTAGTTACAGGTACTGAAGCTTTCTTT. This sequence encodes CASSLVTGTEAFF.

This clonotype was observed many times. V gene TRBV6-2 or TRBV6-3 combines with J gene TRBJ2-7; 8 bases line up with TRBD1. The CDR3 runs 14 residues. CDR1 and CDR2 from the germline V gene are MNHEY and SVGEGT. V lost 5 bases and J lost 2; bases outside the gene matches: 5. In nucleotides, the CDR3 is TGTGCCAGCAGTGGGACAGGTAGTGCCTACGAGCAGTACTTC. It specifies CASSGTGSAYEQYF.

This clonotype was detected many times. The J gene is TRBJ2-7, the V gene TRBV7-9; 12 nucleotides align to TRBD2. Germline CDR1 is SEHNR and CDR2 is FQNEAQ (reference sequence). The CDR3 length is 16 residues. V shed 3 bases, J shed 4 bases, and the junction held 7 bases outside the gene matches. CDR3 sequence reads: CASSFSSGRAAYEQYF. CDR3 in DNA: TGTGCCAGCAGCTTCTCTAGCGGGAGGGCCGCGTACGAGCAGTACTTC.

This clonotype was counted only a few times. The DNA of the CDR3 is TGTGCCAGCAGTGAGGTAAACAGTATTTCCTACGAGCAGTACTTC. Its translation: CASSEVNSISYEQYF. V gene TRBV2 combines with J gene TRBJ2-7; D call uncertain. The CDR3 totals 15 residues. Trimming shortened V by 3 bases and J by 1 base, and 13 bases separated the two germline ends. The germline V gene has CDR1 SNHLY and CDR2 FYNNEI.